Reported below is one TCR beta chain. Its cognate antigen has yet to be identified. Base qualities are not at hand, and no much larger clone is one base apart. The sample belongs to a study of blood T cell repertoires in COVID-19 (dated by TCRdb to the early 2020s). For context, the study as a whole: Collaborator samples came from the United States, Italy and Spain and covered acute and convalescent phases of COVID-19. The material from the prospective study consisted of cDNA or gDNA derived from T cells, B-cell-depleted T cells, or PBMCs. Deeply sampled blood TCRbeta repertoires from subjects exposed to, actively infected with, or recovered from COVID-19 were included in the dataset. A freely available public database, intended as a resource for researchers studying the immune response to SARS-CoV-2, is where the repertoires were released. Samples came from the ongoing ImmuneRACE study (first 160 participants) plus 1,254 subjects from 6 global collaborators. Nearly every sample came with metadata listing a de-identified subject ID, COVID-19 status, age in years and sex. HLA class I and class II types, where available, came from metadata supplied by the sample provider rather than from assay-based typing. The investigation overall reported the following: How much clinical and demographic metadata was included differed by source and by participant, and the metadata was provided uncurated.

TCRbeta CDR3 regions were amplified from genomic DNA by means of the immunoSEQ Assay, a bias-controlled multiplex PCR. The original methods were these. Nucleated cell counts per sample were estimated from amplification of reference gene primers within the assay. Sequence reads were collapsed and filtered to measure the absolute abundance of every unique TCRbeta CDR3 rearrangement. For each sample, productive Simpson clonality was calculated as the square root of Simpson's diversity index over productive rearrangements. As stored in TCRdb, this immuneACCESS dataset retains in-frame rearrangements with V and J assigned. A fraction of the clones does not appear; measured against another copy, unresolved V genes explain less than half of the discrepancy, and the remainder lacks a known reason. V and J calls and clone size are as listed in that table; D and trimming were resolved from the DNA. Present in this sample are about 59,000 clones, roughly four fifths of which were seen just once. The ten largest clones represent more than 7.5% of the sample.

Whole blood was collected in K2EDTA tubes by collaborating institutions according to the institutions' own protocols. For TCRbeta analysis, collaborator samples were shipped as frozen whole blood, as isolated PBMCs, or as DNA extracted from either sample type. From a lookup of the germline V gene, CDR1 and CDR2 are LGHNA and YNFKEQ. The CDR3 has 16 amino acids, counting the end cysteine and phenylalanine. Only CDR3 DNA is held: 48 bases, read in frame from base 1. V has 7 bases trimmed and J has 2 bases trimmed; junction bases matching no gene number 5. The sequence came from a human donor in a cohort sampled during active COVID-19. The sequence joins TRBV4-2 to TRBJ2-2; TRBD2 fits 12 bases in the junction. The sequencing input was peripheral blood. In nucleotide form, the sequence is TGTGCCAGCACCAGACTAGCGGGGGATAACACCGGGGAGCTGTTTTTT. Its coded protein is CASTRLAGDNTGELFF.